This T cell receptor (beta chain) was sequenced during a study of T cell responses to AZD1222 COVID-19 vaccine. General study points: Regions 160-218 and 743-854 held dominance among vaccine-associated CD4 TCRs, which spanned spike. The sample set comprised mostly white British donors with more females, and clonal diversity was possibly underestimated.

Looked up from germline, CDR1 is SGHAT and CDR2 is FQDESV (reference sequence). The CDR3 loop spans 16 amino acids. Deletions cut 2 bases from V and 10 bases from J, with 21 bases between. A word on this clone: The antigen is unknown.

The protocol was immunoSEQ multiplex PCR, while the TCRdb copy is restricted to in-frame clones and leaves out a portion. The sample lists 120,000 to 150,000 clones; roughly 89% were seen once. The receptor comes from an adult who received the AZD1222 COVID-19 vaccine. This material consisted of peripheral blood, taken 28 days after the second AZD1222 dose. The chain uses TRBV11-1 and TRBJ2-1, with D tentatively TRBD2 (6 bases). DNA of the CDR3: TGTGCCAGCAGCTTAACCCCATCGGGACTCGGCAACGAGCAGTTCTTC. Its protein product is CASSLTPSGLGNEQFF.